The 30 T cell receptor beta chains below all came from one sample that was sequenced in a study of T cells after yellow fever vaccination. TCRdb recomputed calls from the 5' RACE reads with MiXCR, one row per CDR3 protein. The sample lists roughly 150,000 distinct CDR3 sequences, 6.6% occurring once. The sample was CD4+ T cells sorted from PBMCs, taken 10 days after the yellow fever booster vaccination. The source is a man aged 25 to 45 who received the YFV17D yellow fever vaccine.

V and J are TRBV20-1 and TRBJ1-4, with D perhaps TRBD1 (6 bases). CDR1 and CDR2 (germline): DFQATT, SNEGSKA (reference sequence). This CDR3 region has 12 residues. CDR3 protein: CSMGHRGEKLFF. DNA of the CDR3: TGCTCGATGGGACACCGAGGGGAAAAACTGTTTTTT.

This clonotype has ten or more counts. The chain carries TRBV12-3 or TRBV12-4 and TRBJ2-2; D is ambiguous. Between the trimmed V and J ends, which lost 7 bases and 4 bases, there was a span of 13 bases. The CDR3 extends over 14 amino acids. CDR3 protein: CASNIAGITGELFF. CDR3 coding DNA: TGTGCCAGCAACATAGCCGGTATCACCGGGGAGCTGTTTTTT.

The table lists this clonotype with a few counts. This chain uses TRBV21-1 with TRBJ2-7; no check of the table's D call, TRBD2, against the DNA was made. TRBV21-1 constitutes a pseudogene. The CDR3 totals 19 residues. The CDR3, as DNA: TGTGCCAGCAGCAAAGGTTGTAGCGGGAGCGTGTACTCCCCCTACGAGCAGTACTTC. Its protein product is CASSKGCSGSVYSPYEQYF.

There are many counts of this clonotype. The V call is TRBV12-3 or TRBV12-4, the J call TRBJ2-2; 8 positions match TRBD2. The V segment lost 6 bases and the J segment 4 bases; nucleotides outside the gene matches: 7. The CDR3 has 15 amino acids. CDR3 amino acids: CASSTSGGGTGELFF. DNA for the CDR3: TGTGCCAGCAGCACTAGCGGTGGAGGCACCGGGGAGCTGTTTTTT.

Comment on this clonotype: A single base separates this from a much larger clone, so it may be a read error. The rearrangement uses TRBV7-2 and TRBJ2-1; weak D call: TRBD2 (6 bases). Per the germline V gene, CDR1 is SGHTA and CDR2 is FQGNSA. The CDR3 extends over 16 amino acids. CDR3 bases: TGTGCCAGCAGCTTAGCGGGACGGGACTCCTACAATGAGCTGTTCTTC. Protein sequence: CASSLAGRDSYNELFF.

This clonotype was detected many times. V gene TRBV2 combines with J gene TRBJ2-3; 7 bases are a match to TRBD2. This CDR3 is built from 15 residues. V dropped 5 bases and J dropped 4; count of bases not matched to a gene: 9. Per germline, CDR1 SNHLY and CDR2 FYNNEI. This chain's CDR3 is CASSPSGKLADTQYF. The DNA of the CDR3 is TGTGCCAGCAGTCCTAGCGGAAAGCTTGCAGATACGCAGTATTTT. Together with reference TRBV2 and TRBJ2-3, the CDR3 gives the full variable domain: EPEVTQTPSHQVTQMGQEVILRCVPISNHLYFYWYRQILGQKVEFLVSFYNNEISEKSEIFDDQFSVERPDGSNFTLKIRSTKLEDSAMYFCASSPSGKLADTQYFGPGTRLTVL.

V gene TRBV6-2 or TRBV6-3 combines with J gene TRBJ1-2; D remains unclear. There are 15 residues in the CDR3. CDR1 MNHEY and CDR2 SVGEGT come from the germline V gene. V lost 0 bases, J lost 3 bases, and 11 bases lay in between. The CDR3: CASSYSSGWDYGYTF. The CDR3 DNA is TGTGCCAGCAGTTACTCGTCGGGCTGGGACTATGGCTACACCTTC.

There are many counts of this clonotype. The rearrangement links TRBV20-1 to TRBJ2-1, with no clear D. The length of the CDR3 is 16 residues. The V gene's germline CDR1 is DFQATT and CDR2 SNEGSKA (reference sequence). The germline V and J ends were trimmed by 2 bases and 0 bases, with 14 bases remaining between them. The CDR3 protein is CSARPEPPGSYNEQFF. The CDR3 DNA follows: TGCAGTGCTAGACCGGAACCCCCTGGCTCCTACAATGAGCAGTTCTTC.

In its sample, this clonotype was seen a few times. The chain uses TRBV19 and TRBJ1-5; D not resolved. The V and J ends lost 5 bases and 5 bases respectively, with 13 bases between them. Germline-derived CDR1 and CDR2 are LNHDA and SQIVND (reference sequence). This CDR3 is built from 14 residues. CDR3 sequence reads: CASSDPLNYQPQHF. CDR3 in DNA: TGTGCCAGTAGTGACCCCCTGAATTATCAGCCCCAGCATTTT.

The table lists this clonotype with many counts. The chain has TRBV2 and TRBJ2-1; 10 bases are shared with TRBD2. The CDR3 has 14 residues. The germline V gene has CDR1 SNHLY and CDR2 FYNNEI. Trimming took 4 bases from V and 3 from J; bases not matched to a gene: 0. The CDR3 DNA follows: TGTGCCAGCAGTGTAGCGGGAGGCTACAATGAGCAGTTCTTC. Its translation: CASSVAGGYNEQFF.

This clonotype was seen repeatedly, ten times or more. In DNA form, the CDR3 reads TGCAGTGCTAGCTTGGGACAGGGTTTCGCTGAAGCTTTCTTT. Its protein is CSASLGQGFAEAFF. The chain has TRBV20-1 and TRBJ1-1; 9 positions match TRBD1. The V gene end was trimmed by 3 bases and the J gene end by 6 bases; junction bases not matched to a gene: 8. In germline, CDR1 is DFQATT, CDR2 SNEGSKA (reference sequence). CDR3 length equals 14 residues.

This clonotype was counted many times. The chain has TRBV3-1 and TRBJ2-3, with 7 bases that match TRBD2. J lost 8 bases, V lost 4 bases, and 0 bases had no gene match. CDR3 length: 11 residues. CDR1 is LGHDT and CDR2 is YNNKEL in the germline V gene (reference sequence). As DNA, the CDR3 is TGTGCCAGCAGCCGGGAGGGTACGCAGTATTTT. Translated, it gives CASSREGTQYF.

This clonotype has at least ten counts. The rearrangement joins TRBV20-1 to TRBJ2-2, with 8 positions matching TRBD2. CDR1 is DFQATT, CDR2 SNEGSKA, per germline (reference sequence). J lost 1 base, V lost 6 bases, and 7 bases had no gene match. The CDR3 spans 15 residues. The CDR3 DNA is TGCAGTGCCCCTCGAGCGGGAGAGAACACCGGGGAGCTGTTTTTT. Its protein product is CSAPRAGENTGELFF.

In its sample, this clonotype was seen a few times. The V gene is TRBV6-5, the J gene TRBJ1-2, with a possible D match to TRBD1 (6 bases). The germline V and J ends were trimmed by 2 bases and 6 bases, with 10 bases remaining between them. This CDR3 has 13 amino acids. The germline V gene encodes CDR1 MNHEY and CDR2 SVGAGI. The CDR3 sequence: CASSYGTTDGYTF. The DNA for the CDR3 is TGTGCCAGCAGTTACGGGACAACTGATGGCTACACCTTC.

In its sample, this clonotype was seen many times. The chain uses TRBV6-2 or TRBV6-3 and TRBJ1-5, with D hard to call. In germline, CDR1 is MNHEY, CDR2 SVGEGT. The CDR3 has 12 amino acids. Trimming took off 8 bases at V and 4 bases at J, with 9 bases between the two ends. In DNA, the CDR3 is TGTGCCAGCCAGTATAAGAATCAGCCCCAGCATTTT. Protein: CASQYKNQPQHF.

There are many counts of this clonotype. V and J are TRBV5-1 and TRBJ2-7; 8 bases fit TRBD1. V lost 4 bases, J lost 6 bases, and 3 bases stayed unmatched. Looked up from germline, CDR1 is SGHRS and CDR2 is YFSETQ. CDR3 length: 12 amino acids. As DNA, the CDR3 is TGCGCCAGCAGCCTACAGGGGGGCGAGCAGTACTTC. The encoded protein is CASSLQGGEQYF.

This clonotype appeared many times. V gene TRBV20-1 combines with J gene TRBJ2-3; 8 nucleotides align to TRBD2. Germline values: CDR1 DFQATT, CDR2 SNEGSKA (reference sequence). CDR3 size: 15 residues. V lost 2 bases, J lost 4 bases, and 8 bases stayed unmatched. CDR3 DNA: TGCAGTGCTAGAAGGCCAGCGGGAGATCCAGATACGCAGTATTTT. Translated, it gives CSARRPAGDPDTQYF.

The table lists this clonotype with many counts. V gene TRBV20-1 combines with J gene TRBJ2-5; possibly TRBD1 for D (5 bases). The V and J ends lost 5 bases and 4 bases respectively, with 11 bases between them. The CDR3 extends over 12 amino acids. The germline V gene encodes CDR1 DFQATT and CDR2 SNEGSKA (reference sequence). CDR3 loop: CSAFRVGETQYF. The CDR3 bases are TGCAGTGCTTTCAGGGTAGGAGAGACCCAGTACTTC.

The chain carries TRBV20-1 and TRBJ2-7, with D possibly TRBD2 on 6 matching bases. The CDR3 runs 11 residues. CDR1 is DFQATT, CDR2 SNEGSKA, per germline (reference sequence). V was trimmed by 7 bases and J by 2 bases, leaving 9 bases between them. This chain's CDR3 is CSVGTPYEQYF. As DNA, the CDR3 is TGCAGTGTTGGGACTCCCTACGAGCAGTACTTC.

This clonotype came up a few times. The chain combines TRBV4-3 with TRBJ1-2; 8 bases are a match to TRBD1. V shed 1 base, J shed 5 bases, and the junction held 6 bases outside the gene matches. This CDR3 region has 15 residues. In germline, CDR1 is LGHNA, CDR2 YSLEER. The CDR3 sequence: CASSQGAGGSYGYTF. The DNA of the CDR3 is TGCGCCAGCAGCCAAGGGGCAGGGGGCAGTTATGGCTACACCTTC.

This clonotype has just a few counts. The V gene is TRBV6-1, the J gene TRBJ2-7; TRBD2 agrees at 7 bases. Trimming at V came to 6 bases and at J to 7 bases, leaving 15 bases not matched to a gene. CDR1 and CDR2 from the germline V gene are MNHNS and SASEGT. The CDR3 loop spans 15 amino acids. As DNA, the CDR3 is TGTGCCAGCAGCCTCATCCCTAGCGGCCCGGGGGAGCAGTACTTC. This encodes CASSLIPSGPGEQYF.

This clonotype was observed many times. This chain connects TRBV5-1 to TRBJ2-3; TRBD1 is a possible D gene (5 bases). There are 14 residues in the CDR3. Trimming took 5 bases from V and 6 from J, leaving 16 bases between them. Germline CDR1 reads SGHRS; CDR2 reads YFSETQ. CDR3 region: CASSIGQLGDTQYF. The DNA for the CDR3 is TGCGCCAGCAGTATCGGACAACTGGGGGATACGCAGTATTTT.

This sequence joins TRBV4-3 and TRBJ1-1; no clear D. This CDR3 is 14 amino acids long. Trimming pared 0 bases from V and 7 bases from J, leaving 12 bases between. Germline loops: CDR1 LGHNA, CDR2 YSLEER. The chain's CDR3 is CASSQDRVVSEAFF. DNA for the CDR3: TGCGCCAGCAGCCAAGATCGGGTTGTGAGTGAAGCTTTCTTT.

Many counts were recorded for this clonotype. This may be a read error, as it is one base from a much larger clone. The chain employs TRBV28 and TRBJ2-7; possibly TRBD2 for D (5 bases). This CDR3 is 11 amino acids long. The germline CDR1 and CDR2 sequences are MDHEN and SYDVKM. Trimming removed 4 bases at V and 6 bases at J, with 7 bases between. The CDR3 loop is CASSSRGEQYF. CDR3 sequence (DNA): TGTGCCAGCAGTTCCCGGGGCGAGCAGTACTTC.

This clonotype was recorded at least ten times. The chain couples TRBV18 to TRBJ2-1; TRBD2 aligns across 14 bases. CDR1 and CDR2 (germline): KGHSH, LQKENI. The V segment lost 7 bases and the J segment 15 bases; nucleotides outside the gene matches: 11. This CDR3 is built from 14 residues. CDR3: CASYTGTSGGRGFF. The CDR3 DNA follows: TGTGCCAGCTACACCGGGACTAGCGGGGGCCGCGGGTTCTTC.

This clonotype was recorded at least ten times. The rearrangement uses TRBV20-1 and TRBJ2-1, with 10 bases lining up with TRBD2. From germline, CDR1 is DFQATT and CDR2 SNEGSKA (reference sequence). This CDR3 spans 12 amino acids. With 3 bases clipped from V and 12 bases from J, the junction kept 5 bases outside the gene matches. The CDR3 DNA reads TGCAGTGCTAGTAGCGGGAGGATTGCGCAGTTCTTC. Amino acid sequence: CSASSGRIAQFF.

This clonotype was detected many times. The CDR3 loop reads CASSSTSGRPHQFF. DNA for the CDR3: TGTGCCAGCAGCTCTACATCCGGACGGCCTCATCAGTTCTTC. The V gene is TRBV7-2, the J gene TRBJ2-1; D gene ambiguous. V was trimmed by 4 bases and J by 13 bases, leaving 20 bases between them. This CDR3 has 14 amino acids. CDR1 is SGHTA, CDR2 FQGNSA, per germline.

Many counts were recorded for this clonotype. The chain joins TRBV7-2 to TRBJ2-1; D gene uncertain. This CDR3 spans 13 amino acids. Per the germline V gene, CDR1 is SGHTA and CDR2 is FQGNSA. The ends were cut back, 4 bases at V and 6 bases at J, with 10 bases in the middle. The CDR3 DNA reads as TGTGCCAGCAGCTCTCGTCCCTCCAATGAGCAGTTCTTC. It is translated as CASSSRPSNEQFF.

At least ten counts were recorded for this clonotype. The CDR3 protein is CASSLMGTSGINEQFF. In DNA, the CDR3 is TGTGCCAGCAGCTTAATGGGGACTAGCGGGATAAATGAGCAGTTCTTC. The chain couples TRBV7-3 to TRBJ2-1, with 13 bases that match TRBD2. This CDR3 region has 16 residues. V shed 1 base, J shed 7 bases, and the junction held 4 bases outside the gene matches. Germline CDR1 is SGHTA and CDR2 is FQGTGA.

This clonotype was observed a handful of times. This sequence joins TRBV7-9 and TRBJ2-7; D gene uncertain. The CDR3 runs to 14 residues. The V gene's germline CDR1 is SEHNR and CDR2 FQNEAQ (reference sequence). Trimming took 1 base from V and 0 from J, leaving 7 bases between them. The CDR3 sequence is CASSLEGFSYEQYF. For the CDR3, the DNA is TGTGCCAGCAGCTTAGAAGGGTTCTCCTACGAGCAGTACTTC.